What follows are 8 T cell receptor beta chains derived from one specimen sequenced in a study of cytomegalovirus exposure and HLA in healthy donors (TCRdb year 2017). Library prep was done by the immunoSEQ multiplex PCR assay. For the multiplex PCR, a mixture combining 60 forward primers for TCR Vbeta segments and 13 reverse primers for TCR Jbeta segments was used. The immuneACCESS repertoire file appears here via TCRdb, limited to in-frame rearrangements. These files lack a portion of the clones; in checked studies, under half of the deficit traces to unresolved V genes, and the cause of the others is not known. Across this sample there are approximately 150,000 clones, with nearly 80% seen only once. The ten most abundant clones make up approximately 15% of the sample. The sample consisted of PBMCs. These receptors were collected from a woman between 40 and 55 years old in good health and CMV-seronegative.

The V call is TRBV19, the J call TRBJ2-3; D gene unclear. Germline CDR1 reads LNHDA; CDR2 reads SQIVND (reference sequence). The CDR3 totals 13 residues. V was shortened by 0 bases and J by 4 bases, with 5 bases between the two germline ends. The CDR3 DNA is TGTGCCAGTAGTATAGATTGGCCAGATACGCAGTATTTT. It translates to CASSIDWPDTQYF.

The V and J genes are TRBV11-2 and TRBJ2-7; 7 bases map to TRBD2. The V gene end was trimmed by 1 base and the J gene end by 3 bases; junction bases not matched to a gene: 15. Germline lookup yields CDR1 SGHAT and CDR2 FQNNGV. This CDR3 contains 18 residues. CDR3 loop: CASSLGFGTTGGYYEQYF. The CDR3 DNA sequence: TGTGCCAGCAGCTTAGGGTTCGGGACTACCGGAGGGTACTACGAGCAGTACTTC.

Only a few counts were recorded for this clone. This chain connects TRBV27 to TRBJ2-6, with TRBD1 as a possible D gene (5 bases). V lost 5 bases to trimming and J lost 3 bases, with 8 bases between them. The CDR3 runs to 14 residues. Germline loops: CDR1 MNHEY, CDR2 SMNVEV (reference sequence). CDR3 in DNA: TGTGCCAGCAGTCTCAGGGTTGGGGCCAACGTCCTGACTTTC. This encodes CASSLRVGANVLTF.

This clone was picked up one time. At the DNA level, this CDR3 is encoded by other sequences in the same sample as well. The chain has TRBV5-4 and TRBJ2-5; D may be TRBD2 (7 bases). The germline gives CDR1 SGHNT, CDR2 YYREEE (reference sequence). Trimming stripped 2 bases from V and 4 bases from J, with 15 bases between. The CDR3 has 15 amino acids. The CDR3 loop is CASSFVIGGGETQYF. For the CDR3, the DNA is TGTGCCAGCAGCTTTGTCATAGGGGGGGGAGAGACCCAGTACTTC.

The CDR3 DNA reads as TGTGCCTGGTCCCGGACAGGGGCAAGTCAGCCCCAGCATTTT. The encoded protein is CAWSRTGASQPQHF. The chain has TRBV30 and TRBJ1-5, with 9 bases lining up with TRBD1. CDR1 GTSNPN and CDR2 SVGIG come from the germline V gene (reference sequence). Germline trimming cut 5 bases from V and 6 bases from J; bases unmatched to any gene: 8. This CDR3 has 14 residues.

The DNA of the CDR3 is TGTGCCAGCAGCGTCGGAGTTTACAATGAGCAGTTCTTC. Translated, it gives CASSVGVYNEQFF. The chain employs TRBV9 and TRBJ2-1; no firm D call. The CDR3 totals 13 residues. The V end lost 2 bases, the J end lost 4 bases, and 7 bases lay between the germline ends. Germline lookup yields CDR1 SGDLS and CDR2 YYNGEE.

This chain joins TRBV7-6 and TRBJ2-7, with D hard to call. Germline-derived CDR1 and CDR2 are SGHVS and FNYEAQ. V was shortened by 4 bases and J by 7 bases, with 23 bases between the two germline ends. This CDR3 has 16 residues. CDR3 nucleotides: TGTGCCAGCAGCTACAACAGCATCGACCTACCGCAGGAGCAGTACTTC. Protein sequence: CASSYNSIDLPQEQYF.

This sequence joins TRBV11-3 and TRBJ1-1; tentatively, D is TRBD1 (5 bases). This CDR3 has 13 amino acids. V shed 8 bases and J shed 1 base, with 11 bases lying between them. Germline CDR1 reads SGHNT; CDR2 reads YENEEA. The CDR3 loop reads CASSQGKNTEAFF. The CDR3 DNA follows: TGTGCCAGCTCCCAGGGCAAGAACACTGAAGCTTTCTTT.